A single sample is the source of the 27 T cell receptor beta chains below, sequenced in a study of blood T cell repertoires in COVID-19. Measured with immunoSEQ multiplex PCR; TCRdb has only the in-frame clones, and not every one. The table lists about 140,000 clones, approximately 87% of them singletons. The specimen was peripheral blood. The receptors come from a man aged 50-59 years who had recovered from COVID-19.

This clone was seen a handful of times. CDR3: CSASGQGDTIYF. CDR3 bases: TGCAGTGCTAGTGGTCAGGGGGACACCATATATTTT. The V call is TRBV20-1, the J call TRBJ1-3; 7 nucleotides align to TRBD1. Germline loops: CDR1 DFQATT, CDR2 SNEGSKA (reference sequence). V shed 3 bases, J shed 8 bases, and the junction held 4 bases outside the gene matches. The CDR3 consists of 12 residues.

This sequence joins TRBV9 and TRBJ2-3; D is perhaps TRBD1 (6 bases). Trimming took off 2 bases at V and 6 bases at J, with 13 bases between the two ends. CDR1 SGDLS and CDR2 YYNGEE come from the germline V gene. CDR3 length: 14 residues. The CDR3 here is CASSVLQGGDTQYF. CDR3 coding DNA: TGTGCCAGCAGCGTGTTACAGGGTGGGGATACGCAGTATTTT.

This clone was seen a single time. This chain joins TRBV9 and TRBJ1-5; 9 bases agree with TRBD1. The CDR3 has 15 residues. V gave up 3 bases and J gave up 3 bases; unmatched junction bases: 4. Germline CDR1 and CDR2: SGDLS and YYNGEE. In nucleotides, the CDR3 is TGTGCCAGCAGCGGGACAGGGGATAACAATCAGCCCCAGCATTTT. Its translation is CASSGTGDNNQPQHF. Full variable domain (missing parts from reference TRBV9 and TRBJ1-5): DSGVTQTPKHLITATGQRVTLRCSPRSGDLSVYWYQQSLDQGLQFLIQYYNGEERAKGNILERFSAQQFPDLHSELNLSSLELGDSALYFCASSGTGDNNQPQHFGDGTRLSIL.

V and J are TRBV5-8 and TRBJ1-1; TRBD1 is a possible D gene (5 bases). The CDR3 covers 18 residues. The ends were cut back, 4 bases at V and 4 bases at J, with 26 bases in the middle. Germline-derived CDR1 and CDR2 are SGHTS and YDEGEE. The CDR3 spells CASSTDPTGGGVSTEAFF. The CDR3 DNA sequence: TGTGCCAGCAGCACGGATCCCACCGGGGGGGGAGTAAGCACTGAAGCTTTCTTT.

The CDR3 spells CASSFLAGGNNEQFF. The CDR3 coding sequence is TGTGCCAGCAGCTTTCTAGCGGGGGGCAACAATGAGCAGTTCTTC. This rearrangement joins TRBV5-5 to TRBJ2-1; TRBD2 aligns across 11 bases. V was pared by 2 bases and J by 5 bases, with 3 bases of the junction left unmatched. This CDR3 spans 15 amino acids. CDR1 is SGHKS, CDR2 YYEKEE, per germline (reference sequence). Using reference TRBV5-5 and TRBJ2-1 for the parts outside the CDR3, the full variable domain is DAGVTQSPTHLIKTRGQQVTLRCSPISGHKSVSWYQQVLGQGPQFIFQYYEKEERGRGNFPDRFSARQFPNYSSELNVNALLLGDSALYLCASSFLAGGNNEQFFGPGTRLTVL.

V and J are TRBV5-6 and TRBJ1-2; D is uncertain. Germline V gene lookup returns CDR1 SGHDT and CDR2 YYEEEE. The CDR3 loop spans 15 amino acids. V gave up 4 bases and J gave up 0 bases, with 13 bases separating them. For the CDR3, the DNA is TGTGCCAGCAGCCATCTCACAGTAGCTAACTATGGCTACACCTTC. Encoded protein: CASSHLTVANYGYTF.

The CDR3 protein is CASSPPNQGGETQYF. The CDR3 coding sequence is TGTGCCAGCAGCCCCCCAAATCAAGGCGGGGAGACCCAGTACTTC. V is TRBV11-2 and J is TRBJ2-5; weak D call: TRBD2 (5 bases). Germline CDR1 reads SGHAT; CDR2 reads FQNNGV. V lost 5 bases and J lost 5, with 18 bases in between. The CDR3 runs 15 residues.

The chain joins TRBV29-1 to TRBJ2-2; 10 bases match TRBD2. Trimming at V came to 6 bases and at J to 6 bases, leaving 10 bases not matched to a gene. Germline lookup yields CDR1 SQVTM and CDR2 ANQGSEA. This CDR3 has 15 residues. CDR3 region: CSVQGTSATAGELFF. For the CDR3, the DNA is TGCAGCGTGCAGGGGACTAGCGCTACCGCCGGGGAGCTGTTTTTT.

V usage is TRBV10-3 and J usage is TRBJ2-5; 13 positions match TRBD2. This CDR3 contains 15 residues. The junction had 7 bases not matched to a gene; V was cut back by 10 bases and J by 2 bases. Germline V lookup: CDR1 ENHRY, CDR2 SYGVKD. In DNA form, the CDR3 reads TGTGCCACCGGGACTAGCGGGAAAGATCAAGAGACCCAGTACTTC. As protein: CATGTSGKDQETQYF.

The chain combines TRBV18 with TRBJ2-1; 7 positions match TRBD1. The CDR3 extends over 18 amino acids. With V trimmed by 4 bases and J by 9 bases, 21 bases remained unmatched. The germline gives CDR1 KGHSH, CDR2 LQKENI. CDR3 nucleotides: TGTGCCAGCTCACGACCACCGGGACAGACTGGTGTAGTAGCTGAGCAGTTCTTC. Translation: CASSRPPGQTGVVAEQFF.

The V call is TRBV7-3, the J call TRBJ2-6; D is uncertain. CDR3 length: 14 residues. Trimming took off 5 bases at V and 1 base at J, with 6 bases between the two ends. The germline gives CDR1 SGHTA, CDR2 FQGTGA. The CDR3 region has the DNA TGTGCCAGCAGCCGGTATTCTGGGGCCAACGTCCTGACTTTC. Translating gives CASSRYSGANVLTF.

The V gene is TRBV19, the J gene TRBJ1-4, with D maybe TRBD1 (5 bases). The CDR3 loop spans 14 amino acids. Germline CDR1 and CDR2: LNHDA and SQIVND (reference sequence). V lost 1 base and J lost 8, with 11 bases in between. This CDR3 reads CASSIGEGPEKLFF. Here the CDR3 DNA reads TGTGCCAGTAGTATAGGGGAGGGACCCGAAAAACTGTTTTTT.

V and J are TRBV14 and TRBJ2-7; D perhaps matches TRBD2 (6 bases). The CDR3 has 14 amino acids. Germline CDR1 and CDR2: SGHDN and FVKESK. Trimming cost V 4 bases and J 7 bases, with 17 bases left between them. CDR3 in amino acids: CASSPIGGKGEQYF. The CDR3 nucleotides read TGTGCCAGCAGCCCCATTGGGGGGAAAGGGGAGCAGTACTTC.

As DNA, the CDR3 is TGTGCCAGCAGCTTAGGGACTAGCGGGGGCCATGAGCAGTTCTTC. Protein: CASSLGTSGGHEQFF. The chain recombines TRBV7-8 with TRBJ2-1; 13 nucleotides match TRBD2. After removal of 1 base from V and 8 bases from J, the junction contained 2 bases not matched to a gene. Germline V CDR1 and CDR2: SGHVS, FQNEAQ. The CDR3 has 15 residues.

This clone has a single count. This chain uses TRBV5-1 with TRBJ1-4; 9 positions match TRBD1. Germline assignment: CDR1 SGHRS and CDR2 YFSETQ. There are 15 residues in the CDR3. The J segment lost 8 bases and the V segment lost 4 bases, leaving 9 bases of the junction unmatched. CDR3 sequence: CASSQPGQGGEKLFF. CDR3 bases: TGCGCCAGCAGCCAACCGGGACAGGGAGGAGAAAAACTGTTTTTT.

In DNA, the CDR3 is TGTGCCAGCAGACTGACTAGCGGGGGGGCTTATGGGGCCAACGTCCTGACTTTC. It yields the protein CASRLTSGGAYGANVLTF. The chain employs TRBV5-4 and TRBJ2-6; TRBD2 aligns across 14 bases. Germline V gives CDR1 SGHNT, CDR2 YYREEE (reference sequence). The V and J ends lost 5 bases and 3 bases, in that order; junction bases with no gene match: 7. This CDR3 comprises 18 residues.

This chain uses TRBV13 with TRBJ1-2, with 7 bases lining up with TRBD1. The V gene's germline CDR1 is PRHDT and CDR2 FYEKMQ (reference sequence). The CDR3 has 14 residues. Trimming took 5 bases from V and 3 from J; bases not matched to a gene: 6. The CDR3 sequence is CASSHGTADYGYTF. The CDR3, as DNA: TGTGCCAGCAGCCACGGGACAGCCGACTATGGCTACACCTTC.

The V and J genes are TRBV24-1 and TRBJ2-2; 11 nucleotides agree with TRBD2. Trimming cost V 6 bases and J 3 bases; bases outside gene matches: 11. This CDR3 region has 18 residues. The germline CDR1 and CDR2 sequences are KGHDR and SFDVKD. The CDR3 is CATSSTSGGSWYTGELFF. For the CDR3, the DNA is TGTGCCACCAGTTCAACTAGCGGGGGTTCGTGGTACACCGGGGAGCTGTTTTTT.

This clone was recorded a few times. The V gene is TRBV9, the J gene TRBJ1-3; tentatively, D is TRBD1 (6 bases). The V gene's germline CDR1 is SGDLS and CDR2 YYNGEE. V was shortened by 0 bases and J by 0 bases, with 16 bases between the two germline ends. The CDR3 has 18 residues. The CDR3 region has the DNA TGTGCCAGCAGCGTAGAAGTGGGGGGGCGGCGCTCTGGAAACACCATATATTTT. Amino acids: CASSVEVGGRRSGNTIYF.

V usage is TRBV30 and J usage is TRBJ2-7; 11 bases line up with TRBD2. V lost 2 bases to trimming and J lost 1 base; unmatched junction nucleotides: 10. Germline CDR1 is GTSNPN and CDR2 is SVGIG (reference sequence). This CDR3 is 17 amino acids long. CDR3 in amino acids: CAWSNRGSGGGSYEQYF. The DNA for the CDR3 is TGTGCCTGGAGTAACCGTGGTAGCGGGGGGGGGTCCTACGAGCAGTACTTC.

In nucleotides, the CDR3 is TGTGCCAGCAGCTCCCACATGGGACAGGGGAACACTGAAGCTTTCTTT. This translates into CASSSHMGQGNTEAFF. The gene calls are TRBV9 and TRBJ1-1, with TRBD1 matching over 9 bases. CDR1 and CDR2 from the germline V gene are SGDLS and YYNGEE. The CDR3 runs 16 residues. V gave up 4 bases and J gave up 1 base; unmatched junction bases: 8. The variable domain in full, completed from reference TRBV9 and TRBJ1-1, reads DSGVTQTPKHLITATGQRVTLRCSPRSGDLSVYWYQQSLDQGLQFLIQYYNGEERAKGNILERFSAQQFPDLHSELNLSSLELGDSALYFCASSSHMGQGNTEAFFGQGTRLTVV.

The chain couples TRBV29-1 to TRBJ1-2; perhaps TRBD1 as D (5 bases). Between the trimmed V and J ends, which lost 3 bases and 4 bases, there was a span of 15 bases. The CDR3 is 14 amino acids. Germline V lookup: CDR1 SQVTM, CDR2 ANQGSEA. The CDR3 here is CSVEIGQGPYGYTF. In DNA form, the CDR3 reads TGCAGCGTTGAGATAGGCCAGGGCCCCTATGGCTACACCTTC.

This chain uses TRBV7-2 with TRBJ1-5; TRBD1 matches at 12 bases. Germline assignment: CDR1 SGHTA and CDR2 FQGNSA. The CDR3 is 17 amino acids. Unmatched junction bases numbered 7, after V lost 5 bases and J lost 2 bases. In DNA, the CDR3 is TGTGCCAGCAGCACCGGGGGACAGGGGGCCGGCAATCAGCCCCAGCATTTT. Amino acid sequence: CASSTGGQGAGNQPQHF.

CDR3 bases: TGCGCCAGCAGCCAGGTCGTGGACACCGGGGAGCTGTTTTTT. Translated: CASSQVVDTGELFF. This chain connects TRBV5-1 to TRBJ2-2; D unclear. The V end lost 4 bases, the J end lost 3 bases, and 10 bases lay between the germline ends. The CDR3 contains 14 residues. Per the germline V gene, CDR1 is SGHRS and CDR2 is YFSETQ.

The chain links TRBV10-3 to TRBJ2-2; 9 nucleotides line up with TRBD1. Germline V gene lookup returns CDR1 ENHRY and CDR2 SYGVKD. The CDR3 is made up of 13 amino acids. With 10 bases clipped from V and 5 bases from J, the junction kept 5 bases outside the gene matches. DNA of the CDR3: TGTGCCACTGGGACAGGGTATACCGGGGAGCTGTTTTTT. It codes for CATGTGYTGELFF.

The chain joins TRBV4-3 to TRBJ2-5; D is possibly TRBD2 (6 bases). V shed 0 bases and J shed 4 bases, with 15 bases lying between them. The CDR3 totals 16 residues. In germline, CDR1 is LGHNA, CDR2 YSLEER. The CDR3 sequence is CASSQEDGRRGETQYF. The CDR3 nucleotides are TGCGCCAGCAGCCAAGAGGACGGGAGAAGAGGAGAGACCCAGTACTTC.

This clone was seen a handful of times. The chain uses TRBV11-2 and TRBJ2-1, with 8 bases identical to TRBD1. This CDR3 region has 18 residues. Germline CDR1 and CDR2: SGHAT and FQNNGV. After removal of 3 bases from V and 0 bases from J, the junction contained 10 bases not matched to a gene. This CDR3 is CASSFTGTGLTSYNEQFF. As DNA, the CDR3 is TGTGCCAGCAGCTTCACTGGGACAGGCCTCACCTCCTACAATGAGCAGTTCTTC. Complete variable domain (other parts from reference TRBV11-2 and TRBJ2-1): EAGVAQSPRYKIIEKRQSVAFWCNPISGHATLYWYQQILGQGPKLLIQFQNNGVVDDSQLPKDRFSAERLKGVDSTLKIQPAKLEDSAVYLCASSFTGTGLTSYNEQFFGPGTRLTVL.